The following is a T cell receptor (beta chain) sequence with its context. Its cognate antigen is unknown. In germline, CDR1 is SQVTM, CDR2 ANQGSEA. The CDR3 runs to 12 residues. This sample stems from a study of T cells expressing NK-cell markers. General study points: Certain NKG2C+ T cell clones were expanded, and their HCMV specificity remained unclear.

The TCR beta cDNA came from 5'RACE template switching with UMIs. With the 5' RACE reads reprocessed, TCRdb shows one record per CDR3 protein and no DNA. Its table lists roughly 120,000 distinct CDR3 sequences. This sequence originates from a woman between 18 and 70 years old in good health. Sequences were obtained from blood T cells: a sorted CD56 or NKG2C T cell subset, CD4+ or CD8+ T cells, or bulk PBMC T cells (not recorded which). This sequence joins TRBV29-1 and TRBJ2-7; TCRdb indicates TRBD2, and absent DNA this call remains unverified. This CDR3 reads CSVPAGIGEQYF.